Given below is one T cell receptor (beta chain) in context. These data are taken from a study of T cells after yellow fever vaccination. TCRdb reprocessed the 5' RACE reads via MiXCR and lists one record per CDR3 protein. The table has approximately 550,000 distinct CDR3 sequences, 19% seen once; the top ten hold roughly an eighth. The source was PBMCs, collected 15 days after the yellow fever booster vaccination. The clonotype was recovered from a man aged 30 to 45 who received the YFV17D yellow fever vaccine.

CDR3 nucleotide sequence: TGTGCCAGCAGTTACTCGGCCTTCTATGAAAAACTGTTTTTT. It yields the protein CASSYSAFYEKLFF. The V call is TRBV6-5, the J call TRBJ1-4; D unresolved. The germline CDR1 and CDR2 sequences are MNHEY and SVGAGI. The V end lost 0 bases, the J end lost 6 bases, and 8 bases lay between the germline ends. This CDR3 contains 14 residues.